This TCR beta chain was observed in a study of regulatory T cells in long-lasting Graves disease. Time point of the sample: persistent/refractory GD, antithyroid drugs over 5 years with positive TRAb. The TCR library was prepared using RNA isolated from PBMCs. About this clonotype itself: Antigen: not known.

Arm-PCR of CDR3 regions with iRepertoire HTBI primers generated TCR beta libraries. Original analysis: The samples yielded fewer than 75 TRBV and approximately 15 TRBJ segments. TCRdb itself ran the multiplex PCR reads through MiXCR, one entry per CDR3 protein. The V and J calls and clone size are TCRdb's, not the authors'. The sample carries some 370,000 distinct CDR3 sequences, roughly 24% recorded once. General study findings and limits: Small sample size may have lowered accuracy.

This TCR was recovered from a woman aged 40 to 55 with Graves disease. The sample was peripheral blood mononuclear cells (PBMCs), taken when the disease was refractory, from a patient treated with antithyroid drugs.

This chain's CDR3 is CASSLSAGGPHNEQFF. Here the CDR3 DNA reads TGTGCCAGCAGTTTATCGGCGGGAGGGCCCCACAATGAGCAGTTCTTC. The V and J genes are TRBV28 and TRBJ2-1; 9 nucleotides align to TRBD2. The CDR3 sequence is 16 residues long. Germline CDR1 reads MDHEN; CDR2 reads SYDVKM. V lost 1 base, J lost 5 bases, and 6 bases stayed unmatched.